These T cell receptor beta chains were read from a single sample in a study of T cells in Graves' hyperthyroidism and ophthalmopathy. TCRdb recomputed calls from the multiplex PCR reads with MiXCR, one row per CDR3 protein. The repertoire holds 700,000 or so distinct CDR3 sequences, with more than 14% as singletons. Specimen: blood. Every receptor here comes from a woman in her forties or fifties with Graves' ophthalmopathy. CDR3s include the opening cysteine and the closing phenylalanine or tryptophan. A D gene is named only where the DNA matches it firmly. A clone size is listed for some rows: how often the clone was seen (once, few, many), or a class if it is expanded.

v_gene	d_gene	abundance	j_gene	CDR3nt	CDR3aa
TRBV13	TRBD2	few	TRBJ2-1	TGTGCCAGCAGCTCCTACCAGTTTAGCGGGGAGGGGAATGAGCAGTTCTTC	CASSSYQFSGEGNEQFF
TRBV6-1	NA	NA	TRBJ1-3	TGTGCCAGCACGGCAGGGCTATCCTCTGGAAACACCATATATTTT	CASTAGLSSGNTIYF
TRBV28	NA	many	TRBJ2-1	TGTGCCAGCAGTTTCCGCTCCAGCGCGAATGAGCAGTTCTTC	CASSFRSSANEQFF
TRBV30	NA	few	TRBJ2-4	TGTGCCTGGAGTGAGCACAGGGCGCGAGACATTCAGTACTTC	CAWSEHRARDIQYF
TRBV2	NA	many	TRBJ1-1	TGTGCCAGCAGGGAGGGATCAGCTGAAGCTTTCTTT	CASREGSAEAFF
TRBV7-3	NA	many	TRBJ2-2	TGTGCCAGCAGCTCGGGACTGGCCACCGGGGAGCTGTTTTTT	CASSSGLATGELFF
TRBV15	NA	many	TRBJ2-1	TGTGCCACCAGCAGAGACAGGTCCTACAATGAGCAGTTCTTC	CATSRDRSYNEQFF
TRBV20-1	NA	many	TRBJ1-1	TGCAGTGCCGCGGACGTGATGAACACTGAAGCTTTCTTT	CSAADVMNTEAFF
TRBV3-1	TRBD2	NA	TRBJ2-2	TGTGCCAGCAGCCAAGAGACTAGCATTCTGGGGGAGCTGTTTTTT	CASSQETSILGELFF
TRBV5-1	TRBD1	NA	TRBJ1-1	TGCGCCAGCAGCCGGGACAGTATACGGGGCACTGAAGCTTTCTTT	CASSRDSIRGTEAFF
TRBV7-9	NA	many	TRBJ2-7	TGTGCCAGCAGTATAGAGGGTGAAAGGGCCCACGAGCAGTACTTC	CASSIEGERAHEQYF
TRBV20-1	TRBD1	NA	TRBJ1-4	TGCAGTGTCAGGACAGGGGTGAATGAAAAACTGTTTTTT	CSVRTGVNEKLFF
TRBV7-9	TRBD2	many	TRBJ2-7	TGTGCCAGCAGCCGCCACACTAGCGACGGCGAGCAGTACTTC	CASSRHTSDGEQYF
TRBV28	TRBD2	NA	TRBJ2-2	TGTGCCAGCAGCCTAGCGGGAGTTGGGAACGGGGAGCTGTTTTTT	CASSLAGVGNGELFF